Below are 28 T cell receptor beta chains sequenced from a single sample in a study of radiation and T cells in renal cell carcinoma. The time point: blood 2 weeks post-SBRT. Treatment denoted: 15 Gy SBRT to primary tumor, nephrectomy 4 weeks later. Libraries were prepared by immunoSEQ multiplex PCR; TCRdb keeps only in-frame clonotypes and omits some of them. The sample has 100,000 to 150,000 clones, roughly four fifths seen once; the top ten hold approximately 6.3%. This specimen was blood, taken from a patient whose treatment included radiotherapy and nephrectomy. These receptors were collected from a man aged 45-60 years with renal cell carcinoma.

The chain is built from TRBV7-2 and TRBJ1-1, with a possible D match to TRBD1 (5 bases). With 7 bases removed from V and 5 bases from J, the gap between germline ends came to 14 bases. CDR3 length equals 13 residues. Germline V gives CDR1 SGHTA, CDR2 FQGNSA. The CDR3 nucleotides are TGTGCCAGCACCCCGGGGGGTTATACTGAAGCTTTCTTT. Protein sequence: CASTPGGYTEAFF.

The V call is TRBV6-1, the J call TRBJ1-1; TRBD1 aligns across 7 bases. V lost 8 bases and J lost 6; bases outside the gene matches: 6. The CDR3 has 12 amino acids. Germline CDR1 MNHNS, CDR2 SASEGT. The CDR3 is CASLGQAPEAFF. In DNA form, the CDR3 reads TGTGCCAGCCTCGGACAGGCCCCTGAAGCTTTCTTT.

V and J are TRBV4-1 and TRBJ2-7; the D gene could be TRBD1 or TRBD2 (6 bases each). Germline loops: CDR1 MGHRA, CDR2 YSYEKL. This CDR3 comprises 14 residues. Trimming left V 1 base short and J 6 bases short, with 13 bases between. DNA for the CDR3: TGCGCCAGCAGCCAAGTGGGGGGCATCTCCGAGCAGTACTTC. It encodes CASSQVGGISEQYF.

The chain has TRBV2 and TRBJ1-4, with TRBD1 matching over 7 bases. CDR1 and CDR2 (germline): SNHLY, FYNNEI. The trim removed 4 bases at V and 8 bases at J, leaving 10 bases unmatched. This CDR3 is built from 15 residues. The CDR3 loop reads CASSAMTGFGEKLFF. CDR3 nucleotides: TGTGCCAGCAGTGCCATGACAGGGTTTGGAGAAAAACTGTTTTTT.

The J gene is TRBJ1-3, the V gene TRBV29-1; no firm D call. The germline gives CDR1 SQVTM, CDR2 ANQGSEA. The CDR3 is 12 residues long. Trimming pared 7 bases from V and 2 bases from J, leaving 9 bases between. The CDR3 sequence is CSASTTGNTIYF. CDR3 coding DNA: TGCAGCGCGTCGACCACTGGAAACACCATATATTTT.

This chain joins TRBV15 and TRBJ1-4; D not certain. Deletions cut 0 bases from V and 7 bases from J, with 18 bases between. The CDR3 contains 17 residues. Germline assignment: CDR1 LNHNV and CDR2 YYDKDF (reference sequence). The chain's CDR3 is CATSREPVEGTSEKLFF. In DNA form, the CDR3 reads TGTGCCACCAGCAGAGAGCCAGTTGAGGGCACGAGTGAAAAACTGTTTTTT.

The V gene is TRBV19, the J gene TRBJ1-4; unclear D gene. V was pared by 4 bases and J by 4 bases, with 13 bases between. This CDR3 has 15 amino acids. Per germline, CDR1 LNHDA and CDR2 SQIVND (reference sequence). Here the CDR3 DNA reads TGTGCCAGTAGTAGAAGGACGGCGAATAATGAAAAACTGTTTTTT. This sequence encodes CASSRRTANNEKLFF.

This clone was seen more than once but under ten times. The rearrangement uses TRBV19 and TRBJ2-1; D not certain. From germline, CDR1 is LNHDA and CDR2 SQIVND (reference sequence). The CDR3 spans 13 residues. Trimming took off 5 bases at V and 6 bases at J, with 11 bases between the two ends. The CDR3 DNA is TGTGCCAGTAGTGCCTCCGGCCTCAATGAGCAGTTCTTC. It translates to CASSASGLNEQFF.

V is TRBV7-9 and J is TRBJ2-7; TRBD2 matches at 9 bases. Per germline, CDR1 SEHNR and CDR2 FQNEAQ (reference sequence). Trimming at V came to 4 bases and at J to 0 bases, leaving 4 bases not matched to a gene. The CDR3 loop spans 15 amino acids. This CDR3 is CASSSTSGISYEQYF. CDR3 DNA: TGTGCCAGCAGCTCGACTAGCGGCATCTCCTACGAGCAGTACTTC.

The V call is TRBV5-6, the J call TRBJ1-2, with D unresolved. In germline, CDR1 is SGHDT, CDR2 YYEEEE. Trimming took 2 bases from V and 6 from J, leaving 8 bases between them. This CDR3 spans 12 amino acids. The CDR3 sequence: CASSLVQNGYTF. Here the CDR3 DNA reads TGTGCCAGCAGCTTAGTACAGAATGGCTACACCTTC.

This chain uses TRBV6-5 with TRBJ1-2, with 9 bases that match TRBD1. The trim removed 5 bases at V and 8 bases at J, leaving 9 bases unmatched. Germline V gives CDR1 MNHEY, CDR2 SVGAGI. The CDR3 loop spans 14 amino acids. CDR3 in amino acids: CASSPPDRGGGYTF. In DNA form, the CDR3 reads TGTGCCAGCAGTCCTCCCGACAGGGGGGGCGGCTACACCTTC.

This chain joins TRBV6-1 and TRBJ2-7, with D perhaps matching TRBD1 (6 bases). Germline V gene sequence: CDR1 MNHNS, CDR2 SASEGT. This CDR3 is 14 amino acids long. V lost 3 bases and J lost 7, with 16 bases in between. CDR3 DNA sequence: TGTGCCAGCAGTGACGGGGCAGGGGTGGTGGAGCAGTACTTC. It specifies CASSDGAGVVEQYF.

The rearrangement joins TRBV5-6 to TRBJ1-2, with 8 bases lining up with TRBD1. Looked up from germline, CDR1 is SGHDT and CDR2 is YYEEEE. The V gene end was trimmed by 1 base and the J gene end by 9 bases; junction bases not matched to a gene: 5. The CDR3 covers 13 residues. The CDR3 loop is CASSLLAGGSYTF. DNA for the CDR3: TGTGCCAGCAGCTTGTTGGCAGGGGGCAGCTACACCTTC. Based on the CDR3 plus reference TRBV5-6 and TRBJ1-2, the full variable domain is DAGVTQSPTHLIKTRGQQVTLRCSPKSGHDTVSWYQQALGQGPQFIFQYYEEEERQRGNFPDRFSGHQFPNYSSELNVNALLLGDSALYLCASSLLAGGSYTFGSGTRLTVV.

This clone was detected only a few times. The gene calls are TRBV2 and TRBJ2-1; 12 bases fit TRBD2. Germline-derived CDR1 and CDR2 are SNHLY and FYNNEI. V lost 6 bases to trimming and J lost 10 bases; unmatched junction nucleotides: 4. The CDR3 is 13 residues long. Here the CDR3 DNA reads TGTGCCAGCAGGACTAGCGGGGGACGGGAGCAGTTCTTC. Protein sequence: CASRTSGGREQFF.

V and J are TRBV14 and TRBJ2-6; TRBD1 agrees at 7 bases. V was clipped by 6 bases and J by 0 bases; unmatched bases: 2. Germline V gene data show CDR1 as SGHDN and CDR2 as FVKESK. The CDR3 totals 15 residues. The CDR3 sequence is CASSRQGSGANVLTF. CDR3 nucleotide sequence: TGTGCCAGCAGTCGACAGGGCTCTGGGGCCAACGTCCTGACTTTC. Complete variable domain (other parts from reference TRBV14 and TRBJ2-6): EAGVTQFPSHSVIEKGQTVTLRCDPISGHDNLYWYRRVMGKEIKFLLHFVKESKQDESGMPNNRFLAERTGGTYSTLKVQPAELEDSGVYFCASSRQGSGANVLTFGAGSRLTVL.

The V gene is TRBV7-2, the J gene TRBJ1-6; D is ambiguous. V lost 5 bases and J 11 bases, leaving 16 bases between the germline ends. The CDR3 sequence is 14 residues long. Per germline, CDR1 SGHTA and CDR2 FQGNSA. The CDR3 bases are TGTGCCAGCAGCCAAGAGAGACTGATGACACCCCTCCACTTT. Amino acid sequence: CASSQERLMTPLHF.

V is TRBV30 and J is TRBJ2-7; the D is unclear. The V gene's germline CDR1 is GTSNPN and CDR2 SVGIG (reference sequence). The V end lost 1 base, the J end lost 2 bases, and 6 bases lay between the germline ends. The CDR3 sequence is 12 residues long. This CDR3 reads CAWSEGTYEQYF. The CDR3 DNA is TGTGCCTGGAGTGAAGGGACCTACGAGCAGTACTTC.

This sequence joins TRBV2 and TRBJ1-2, with a tentative D call TRBD1 (5 bases). Trimming stripped 1 base from V and 3 bases from J, with 9 bases between. This CDR3 has 14 amino acids. Looked up from germline, CDR1 is SNHLY and CDR2 is FYNNEI. Written as DNA, the CDR3 is TGTGCCAGCAGTGAAGAGGGCAGGGACTATGGCTACACCTTC. Protein sequence: CASSEEGRDYGYTF.

The chain is built from TRBV6-5 and TRBJ2-2; 8 bases line up with TRBD1. This CDR3 region has 14 residues. The V and J ends lost 7 bases and 7 bases, in that order; junction bases with no gene match: 8. Per germline, CDR1 MNHEY and CDR2 SVGAGI. The CDR3 DNA sequence: TGTGCCAGCACTTTCGGACAGGGATTCGGGGAGCTGTTTTTT. Protein sequence: CASTFGQGFGELFF.

The rearrangement joins TRBV5-1 to TRBJ2-7, with 9 bases fitting TRBD1. The CDR3 sequence is 18 residues long. From germline, CDR1 is SGHRS and CDR2 YFSETQ. Losses at the gene ends were 1 base for V and 3 bases for J; bases not matched to a gene: 14. For the CDR3, the DNA is TGCGCCAGCAGCTTGAACCCGGGGGACAGGGTGCCGAACTACGAGCAGTACTTC. Protein: CASSLNPGDRVPNYEQYF.

This clone showed up just a few times. This chain links TRBV5-1 with TRBJ1-1; D uncertain. The germline V gene has CDR1 SGHRS and CDR2 YFSETQ. The germline V and J ends were trimmed by 1 base and 4 bases, with 8 bases remaining between them. CDR3 length: 13 residues. The DNA for the CDR3 is TGCGCCAGCAGCTTGCACTGGGGCACTGAAGCTTTCTTT. It translates to CASSLHWGTEAFF.

This chain uses TRBV6-1 with TRBJ2-6; no reliable D call. The CDR3 covers 14 residues. Germline V CDR1 and CDR2: MNHNS, SASEGT. The germline V and J ends were trimmed by 7 bases and 0 bases, with 7 bases remaining between them. The CDR3 sequence: CASTQNSGANVLTF. The CDR3 bases are TGTGCCAGCACTCAAAACTCTGGGGCCAACGTCCTGACTTTC.

The J gene is TRBJ1-6, the V gene TRBV18; 7 bases fit TRBD1. CDR1 KGHSH and CDR2 LQKENI come from the germline V gene. The V gene end was trimmed by 6 bases and the J gene end by 8 bases; junction bases not matched to a gene: 7. The CDR3 consists of 14 residues. The chain's CDR3 is CASSPGGSDSPLHF. The DNA of the CDR3 is TGTGCCAGCTCTCCAGGGGGTTCTGATTCACCCCTCCACTTT. Full variable domain (remainder filled in from reference TRBV18 and TRBJ1-6): NAGVMQNPRHLVRRRGQEARLRCSPMKGHSHVYWYRQLPEEGLKFMVYLQKENIIDESGMPKERFSAEFPKEGPSILRIQQVVRGDSAAYFCASSPGGSDSPLHFGNGTRLTVT.

This clone was counted only a few times. The V and J genes are TRBV15 and TRBJ2-7, with D perhaps assigned TRBD1 or TRBD2 (6 bases each). Between the trimmed V and J ends, which lost 3 bases and 7 bases, there was a span of 13 bases. Germline values: CDR1 LNHNV, CDR2 YYDKDF (reference sequence). The CDR3 runs to 13 residues. The CDR3 DNA follows: TGTGCCACCAGCAGGAGGGGGGTAGGGGAGCAGTACTTC. It specifies CATSRRGVGEQYF. Based on the CDR3 plus reference TRBV15 and TRBJ2-7, the full variable domain is DAMVIQNPRYQVTQFGKPVTLSCSQTLNHNVMYWYQQKSSQAPKLLFHYYDKDFNNEADTPDNFQSRRPNTSFCFLDIRSPGLGDTAMYLCATSRRGVGEQYFGPGTRLTVT.

This chain uses TRBV2 with TRBJ1-5; no definite D call. Trimming took off 8 bases at V and 6 bases at J, with 14 bases between the two ends. Germline V gene lookup returns CDR1 SNHLY and CDR2 FYNNEI. The CDR3 spans 13 residues. CDR3 loop: CASRGQSRQPQHF. CDR3 coding DNA: TGTGCCAGCCGGGGTCAGTCACGTCAGCCCCAGCATTTT.

The chain uses TRBV28 and TRBJ1-2, with 7 bases lining up with TRBD1. CDR3 length: 12 amino acids. Germline V CDR1 and CDR2: MDHEN, SYDVKM. V shed 4 bases and J 5 bases; nucleotides not matched to a gene: 1. The CDR3 DNA reads as TGTGCCAGCAGTTACAGGGGTTATGGCTACACCTTC. Its protein is CASSYRGYGYTF.

The chain uses TRBV6-1 and TRBJ1-3; D ambiguous. Germline loops: CDR1 MNHNS, CDR2 SASEGT. Deletions cut 7 bases from V and 0 bases from J, with 7 bases between. This CDR3 has 13 residues. CDR3 DNA sequence: TGTGCCAGCACCCTTTCCTCTGGAAACACCATATATTTT. It codes for CASTLSSGNTIYF.

In its sample, this clone was seen once. The chain uses TRBV18 and TRBJ2-2; 9 bases match TRBD1. The germline V gene encodes CDR1 KGHSH and CDR2 LQKENI. The CDR3 spans 15 residues. The trim removed 3 bases at V and 3 bases at J, leaving 2 bases unmatched. The CDR3 nucleotides read TGTGCCAGCTCACCGAGACAGGGGGACACCGGGGAGCTGTTTTTT. It codes for CASSPRQGDTGELFF.